The clone carrying this TCR beta chain was found a few times. Patients chosen for sequencing had shown CD8+CD57+ cell expansion by flow cytometry. Germline V gene data show CDR1 as LNHDA and CDR2 as SQIVND (reference sequence). V was pared by 5 bases and J by 4 bases, with 7 bases of the junction left unmatched. The CDR3 totals 15 residues. The data stem from a study of CD8+CD57+ T cells in acquired aplastic anemia. Study-wide background: Across the sorted CD4+ and CD8+ cells, DNA amounts averaged approximately 3 ug.

Investigators profiled TCR beta VDJ and CDR3 from genomic DNA template. TCRdb ran MiXCR on the reads and lists one entry per CDR3 protein. The table records around 180,000 distinct CDR3 sequences, approximately 52% of them present only once. The sequence derives from a human donor with aplastic anemia. The sample taken for sequencing was sorted CD4+, CD8+, or CD8+CD57+ T cells (not recorded which) from PBMCs. The chain couples TRBV19 to TRBJ2-7; 11 positions match TRBD2. CDR3 sequence reads: CASSLYIAGGYEQYF. CDR3 nucleotides: TGTGCCAGTAGTTTGTATATAGCGGGAGGGTACGAGCAGTACTTC.